Listed below are T cell receptor beta chains from one sample, sequenced in a study of blood T cell repertoires in COVID-19. Clones were sequenced by immunoSEQ multiplex PCR, and TCRdb holds only the in-frame ones, with some missing. The sample consists of about 240,000 clones, roughly 80% of them appearing once. The sequencing input was peripheral blood. These receptors originate from an elderly woman with acute or convalescent COVID-19. The CDR3 runs from the conserved cysteine through the conserved F or W. The D gene is left open where the match is weak. Clone size, where shown, is once, few, many, or a class for clones that have expanded.

J gene: TRBJ2-5
D gene: NA
clone size: once
V gene: TRBV7-9
CDR3 DNA: TGTGCCAGCAGCTTAGCGCTAACTGGCCAAGAGACCCAGTACTTC
CDR3 protein: CASSLALTGQETQYF

J gene: TRBJ2-7
D gene: TRBD2
clone size: NA
V gene: TRBV5-1
CDR3 DNA: TGCGCCAGCAGCTTGACTAGCGGGCCAACGAGGGAGCAGTACTTC
CDR3 protein: CASSLTSGPTREQYF

J gene: TRBJ1-5
D gene: TRBD1
clone size: NA
V gene: TRBV18
CDR3 DNA: TGTGCCAGCTCACGTGACAGGGTCAATCAGCCCCAGCATTTT
CDR3 protein: CASSRDRVNQPQHF

J gene: TRBJ1-1
D gene: NA
clone size: NA
V gene: TRBV5-4
CDR3 DNA: TGTGCCAGCAGCCCTACAGGGAACACTGAAGCTTTCTTT
CDR3 protein: CASSPTGNTEAFF

J gene: TRBJ2-7
D gene: TRBD1
clone size: few
V gene: TRBV30
CDR3 DNA: TGTGCCTGGAGTGTAATCGGACAGGGTACCTACGAGCAGTACTTC
CDR3 protein: CAWSVIGQGTYEQYF

J gene: TRBJ2-5
D gene: NA
clone size: once
V gene: TRBV12-3/TRBV12-4
CDR3 DNA: TGTGCCAGCAGTCCCCCCACTCAAGAGACCCAGTACTTC
CDR3 protein: CASSPPTQETQYF

J gene: TRBJ1-1
D gene: NA
clone size: once
V gene: TRBV4-1
CDR3 DNA: TGCGCCAGCAGCCAAGATCAGGTGAGGGACACTGAAGCTTTCTTT
CDR3 protein: CASSQDQVRDTEAFF

J gene: TRBJ2-5
D gene: TRBD1
clone size: NA
V gene: TRBV2
CDR3 DNA: TGTGCCAGCAGTGGGACGGGACAGGGCTTCCAAGAGACCCAGTACTTC
CDR3 protein: CASSGTGQGFQETQYF

J gene: TRBJ2-1
D gene: NA
clone size: few
V gene: TRBV7-9
CDR3 DNA: TGTGCCAGCAGCCTCTCTCCGGGGTCCTACAATGAGCAGTTCTTC
CDR3 protein: CASSLSPGSYNEQFF

J gene: TRBJ2-3
D gene: TRBD2
clone size: NA
V gene: TRBV28
CDR3 DNA: TGTGCCAGCAGTCTTTCTAGCGGGGGGGCGCCAGATACGCAGTATTTT
CDR3 protein: CASSLSSGGAPDTQYF